This T cell receptor beta chain originates from a study of T cell repertoires in cytomegalovirus infection. Study-level background: A matching HLA type, together with CMV infection, was signaled by public TCR beta signatures.

TCRdb redid the calling of the reads with MiXCR, one entry per CDR3 protein. The data hold some 390,000 distinct CDR3 sequences, with approximately 18% observed a single time. Study-wide results and limits: People with CMV and the relevant HLA were identified by cumulative public TCR beta family frequency. The ex vivo response was dominated by HLA-C-restricted CMV-specific TCR beta clonotypes.

This CDR3 comprises 12 residues. J was trimmed by 8 bases and V by 6 bases; bases with no gene match: 4. Per the germline V gene, CDR1 is SEHNR and CDR2 is FQNEAQ (reference sequence). Concerning this clonotype itself: Its target is not known.

This sequence was found in a human donor in good health (CMV status not recorded). Some clones in this sample may be carry-over from other donors' samples. Sequencing was carried out using PBMCs. The chain couples TRBV7-9 to TRBJ1-1, with TRBD1 matching 9 bases. CDR3 nucleotide sequence: TGTGCCAGCAGGACCGGGACAGGGGAAGCTTTCTTT. The encoded protein is CASRTGTGEAFF.